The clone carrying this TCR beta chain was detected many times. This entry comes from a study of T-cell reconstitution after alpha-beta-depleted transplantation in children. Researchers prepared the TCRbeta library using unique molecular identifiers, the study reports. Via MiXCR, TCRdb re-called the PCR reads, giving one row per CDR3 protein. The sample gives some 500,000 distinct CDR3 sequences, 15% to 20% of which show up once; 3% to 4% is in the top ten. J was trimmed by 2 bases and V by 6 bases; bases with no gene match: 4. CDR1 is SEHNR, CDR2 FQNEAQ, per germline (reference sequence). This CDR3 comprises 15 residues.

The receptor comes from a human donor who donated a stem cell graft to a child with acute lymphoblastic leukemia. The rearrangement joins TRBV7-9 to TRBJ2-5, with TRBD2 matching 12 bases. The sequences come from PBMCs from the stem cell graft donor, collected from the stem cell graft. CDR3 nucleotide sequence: TGTGCCAGCAGTTCAGGACTAGCGGGACAAGAGACCCAGTACTTC. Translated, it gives CASSSGLAGQETQYF. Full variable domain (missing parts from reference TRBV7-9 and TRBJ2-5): DTGVSQNPRHKITKRGQNVTFRCDPISEHNRLYWYRQTLGQGPEFLTYFQNEAQLEKSRLLSDRFSAERPKGSFSTLEIQRTEQGDSAMYLCASSSGLAGQETQYFGPGTRLLVL.